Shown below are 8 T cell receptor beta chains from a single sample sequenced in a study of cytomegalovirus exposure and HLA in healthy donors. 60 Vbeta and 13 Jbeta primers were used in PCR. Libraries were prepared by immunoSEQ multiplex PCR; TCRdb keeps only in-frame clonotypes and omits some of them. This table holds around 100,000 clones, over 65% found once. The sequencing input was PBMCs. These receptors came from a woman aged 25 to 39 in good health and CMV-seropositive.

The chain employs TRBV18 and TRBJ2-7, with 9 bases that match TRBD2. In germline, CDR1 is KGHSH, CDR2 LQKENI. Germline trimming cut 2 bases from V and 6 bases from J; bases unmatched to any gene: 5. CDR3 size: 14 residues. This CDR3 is CASSPSGLALEQYF. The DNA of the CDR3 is TGTGCCAGCTCACCATCGGGACTAGCTCTCGAGCAGTACTTC. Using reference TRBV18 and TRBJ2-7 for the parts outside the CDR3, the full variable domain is NAGVMQNPRHLVRRRGQEARLRCSPMKGHSHVYWYRQLPEEGLKFMVYLQKENIIDESGMPKERFSAEFPKEGPSILRIQQVVRGDSAAYFCASSPSGLALEQYFGPGTRLTVT.

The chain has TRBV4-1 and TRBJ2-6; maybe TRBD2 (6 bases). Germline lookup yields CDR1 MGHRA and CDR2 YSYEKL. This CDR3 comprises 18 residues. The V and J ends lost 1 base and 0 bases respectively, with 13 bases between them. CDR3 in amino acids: CASSQVGRTLSGANVLTF. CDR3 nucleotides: TGCGCCAGCAGCCAAGTGGGGAGGACTCTCTCTGGGGCCAACGTCCTGACTTTC.

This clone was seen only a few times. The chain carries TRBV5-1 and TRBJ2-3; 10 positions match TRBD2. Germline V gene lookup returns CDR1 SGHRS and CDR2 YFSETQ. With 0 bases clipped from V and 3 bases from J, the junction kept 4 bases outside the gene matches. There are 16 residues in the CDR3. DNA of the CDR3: TGCGCCAGCAGCTTGGCTCTAGCGGGAGCAACAGATACGCAGTATTTT. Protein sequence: CASSLALAGATDTQYF.

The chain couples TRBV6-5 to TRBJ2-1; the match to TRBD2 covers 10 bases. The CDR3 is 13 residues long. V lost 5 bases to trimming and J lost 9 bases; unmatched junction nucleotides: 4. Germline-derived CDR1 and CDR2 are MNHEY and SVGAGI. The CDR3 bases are TGTGCCAGCAGTGCTAGCGGGAGTGGTGAGCAGTTCTTC. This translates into CASSASGSGEQFF.

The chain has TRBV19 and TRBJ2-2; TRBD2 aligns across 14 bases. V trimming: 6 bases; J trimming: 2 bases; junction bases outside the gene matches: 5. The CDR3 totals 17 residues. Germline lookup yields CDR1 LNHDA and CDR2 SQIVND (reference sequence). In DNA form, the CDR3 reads TGTGCCAGTAGAAGACTAGCGGGGGGGCCTAACACCGGGGAGCTGTTTTTT. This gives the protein CASRRLAGGPNTGELFF.

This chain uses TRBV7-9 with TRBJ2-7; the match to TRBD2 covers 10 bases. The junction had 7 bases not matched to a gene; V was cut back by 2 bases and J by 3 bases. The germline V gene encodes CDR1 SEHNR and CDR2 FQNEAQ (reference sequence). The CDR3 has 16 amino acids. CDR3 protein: CASSLPLAGVVYEQYF. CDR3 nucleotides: TGTGCCAGCAGCTTACCCCTAGCGGGAGTAGTCTACGAGCAGTACTTC.

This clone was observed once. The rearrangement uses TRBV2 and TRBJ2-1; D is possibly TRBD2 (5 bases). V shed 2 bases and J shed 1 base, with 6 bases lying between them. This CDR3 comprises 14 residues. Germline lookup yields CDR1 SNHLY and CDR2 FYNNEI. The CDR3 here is CASSELASYNEQFF. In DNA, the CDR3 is TGTGCCAGCAGTGAACTAGCATCCTACAATGAGCAGTTCTTC.

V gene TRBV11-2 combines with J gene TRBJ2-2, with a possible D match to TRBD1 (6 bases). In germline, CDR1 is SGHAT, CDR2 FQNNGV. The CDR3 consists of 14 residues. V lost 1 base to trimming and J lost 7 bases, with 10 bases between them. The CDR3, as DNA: TGTGCCAGCAGCTTAGGAACAGGGCACGGGGAGCTGTTTTTT. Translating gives CASSLGTGHGELFF.